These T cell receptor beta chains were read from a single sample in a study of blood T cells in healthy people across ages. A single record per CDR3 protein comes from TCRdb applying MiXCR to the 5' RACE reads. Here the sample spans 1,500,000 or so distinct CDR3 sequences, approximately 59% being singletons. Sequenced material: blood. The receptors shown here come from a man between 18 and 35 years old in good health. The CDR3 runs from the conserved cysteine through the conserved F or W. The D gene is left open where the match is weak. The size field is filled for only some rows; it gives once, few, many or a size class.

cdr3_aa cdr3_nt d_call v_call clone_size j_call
CASSPSTSGASTDTQYF TGTGCCAGCAGCCCAAGCACTAGCGGGGCTAGCACAGATACGCAGTATTTT TRBD2 TRBV7-9 few TRBJ2-3
CASSRRDRGQNEQYF TGTGCCAGCAGCCGTAGGGACAGGGGGCAAAACGAGCAGTACTTC TRBD1 TRBV4-2 - TRBJ2-7
CASSTGTSGRLGHEQYF TGCGCCAGCAGCACGGGGACTAGCGGGAGGTTGGGCCACGAGCAGTACTTC TRBD2 TRBV5-1 - TRBJ2-7
CASSQERGYYNEQFF TGCGCCAGCAGCCAAGAGCGGGGGTACTACAATGAGCAGTTCTTC TRBD2 TRBV4-3 few TRBJ2-1
CSARPWEGYNEQFF TGCAGTGCTAGACCTTGGGAGGGCTACAATGAGCAGTTCTTC TRBD2 TRBV20-1 many TRBJ2-1
CASSSGTGVGYEQYF TGTGCCAGCAGTTCAGGGACCGGGGTTGGGTACGAGCAGTACTTC - TRBV12-3/TRBV12-4 - TRBJ2-7
CSAVPEFPYEQYF TGCAGTGCTGTACCGGAATTCCCCTACGAGCAGTACTTC - TRBV29-1 - TRBJ2-7
CASLRDLADSTGYTF TGTGCCAGTCTGAGGGATCTTGCTGACTCGACTGGCTACACCTTC - TRBV7-8 - TRBJ1-2
CASSQIIDSHTQYF TGCGCCAGCAGCCAAATAATCGACAGCCATACGCAGTATTTT - TRBV4-3 few TRBJ2-3
CASSLDRQYF TGTGCCAGCAGCCTAGATCGGCAGTATTTT - TRBV12-3/TRBV12-4 - TRBJ2-3
CASSLLAEASEFF TGTGCCAGCAGCTTATTGGCAGAGGCTTCAGAGTTCTTC - TRBV7-2 few TRBJ2-1
CSAADRYYEQYF TGCAGTGCAGCAGACAGGTACTACGAGCAGTACTTC - TRBV20-1 - TRBJ2-7
CASSIAQGAQDTQYF TGTGCCAGCAGTATTGCCCAGGGGGCCCAAGATACGCAGTATTTT TRBD1 TRBV28 - TRBJ2-3
CVSSQAGTGWYF TGTGTCAGTTCCCAGGCCGGGACAGGGTGGTACTTC TRBD1 TRBV14 - TRBJ2-7
CASSARPGDQPQHF TGTGCCAGCAGCGCCCGTCCAGGGGATCAGCCCCAGCATTTT - TRBV7-9 - TRBJ1-5
CSFPGSLSTDTQYF TGCAGCTTTCCAGGGAGCCTTAGCACAGATACGCAGTATTTT - TRBV29-1 - TRBJ2-3
CASRDSKMEYSTDTQYF TGTGCCAGCAGGGACTCGAAGATGGAATATAGCACAGATACGCAGTATTTT - TRBV6-5 - TRBJ2-3
CASKKTESGRYEQYF TGTGCCAGCAAGAAGACGGAGTCAGGACGCTACGAGCAGTACTTC - TRBV12-3/TRBV12-4 - TRBJ2-7
CASSAIKNSPLHF TGTGCCAGCAGCGCCATTAAGAATTCACCCCTCCACTTT - TRBV7-9 - TRBJ1-6
CASSLGTGSWEQYF TGTGCCAGCAGCTTAGGGACAGGGAGTTGGGAGCAGTACTTC TRBD1 TRBV7-6 - TRBJ2-7